Below, one T cell receptor (beta chain) is given with its context. The target antigen is unknown. These data belong to a study of cytomegalovirus exposure and HLA in healthy donors. Whole-study findings and limits: Researchers reported from a later analysis that most CMV-associated TCR beta chains appeared HLA-restricted. Earlier results showed most TCR beta V segments being productive about 90% or about 30% of the time. Common viral pathogens seemed, in a later analysis, to connect with several of the most significant clusters. A missense variant in DCLRE1C was later tied to TCR beta V- and J-gene trimming.

The CDR3 covers 16 residues. Germline CDR1 is SGHDT and CDR2 is YYEEEE. Trimming took 3 bases from V and 7 from J; bases not matched to a gene: 9. The PCR made use of 60 Vbeta and 13 Jbeta primers. The protocol was immunoSEQ multiplex PCR, while the TCRdb copy is restricted to in-frame clones and leaves out a portion. The table records over 75,000 clones, 60% to 80% of them present only once. The chain joins TRBV5-6 to TRBJ2-1; 11 bases map to TRBD2. The TCR sequence derives from a man aged 45-65 years in good health and CMV-seropositive. Sample: PBMCs. In DNA form, the CDR3 reads TGTGCCAGCAGCTCGTTCGTAGCGGGGGGGCGGAATGAGCAGTTCTTC. It encodes CASSSFVAGGRNEQFF.